What follows describes a single T cell receptor (beta chain). This CDR3 spans 16 amino acids. V lost 2 bases, J lost 7 bases, and 18 bases lay in between. Germline V gene lookup returns CDR1 SGHAT and CDR2 FQNNGV. The entry originates in a study of T cell repertoires in cytomegalovirus infection. TCRdb redid the calling of the reads with MiXCR, one entry per CDR3 protein. Among around 530,000 distinct CDR3 sequences listed, around 27% were seen once. The sample comprised PBMCs. The chain uses TRBV11-2 and TRBJ2-1; no definite D call. This TCR derives from a human donor in good health (CMV status not recorded). Some clones in this sample may be carry-over from other donors' samples. The CDR3 DNA follows: TGTGCCAGCAGCTTATTACGGACGGCGAGTCAGAATGAGCAGTTCTTC. Residues: CASSLLRTASQNEQFF.